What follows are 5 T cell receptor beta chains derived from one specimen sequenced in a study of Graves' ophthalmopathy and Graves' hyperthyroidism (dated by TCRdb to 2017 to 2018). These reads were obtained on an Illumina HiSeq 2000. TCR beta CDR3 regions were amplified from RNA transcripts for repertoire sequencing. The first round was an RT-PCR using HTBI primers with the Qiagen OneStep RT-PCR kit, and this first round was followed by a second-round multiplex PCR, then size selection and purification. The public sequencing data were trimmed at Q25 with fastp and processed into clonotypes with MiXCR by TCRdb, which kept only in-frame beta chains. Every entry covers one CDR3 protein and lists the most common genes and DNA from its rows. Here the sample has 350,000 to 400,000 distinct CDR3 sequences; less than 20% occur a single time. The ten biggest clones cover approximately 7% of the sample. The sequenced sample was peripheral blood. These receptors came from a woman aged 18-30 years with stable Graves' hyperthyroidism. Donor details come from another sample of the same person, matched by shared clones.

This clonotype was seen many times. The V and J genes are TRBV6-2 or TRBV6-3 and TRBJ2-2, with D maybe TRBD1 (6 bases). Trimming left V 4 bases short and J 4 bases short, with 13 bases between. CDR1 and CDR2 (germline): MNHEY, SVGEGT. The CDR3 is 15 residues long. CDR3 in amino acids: CASSWAGAATGELFF. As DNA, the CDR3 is TGTGCCAGCAGTTGGGCAGGGGCGGCCACCGGGGAGCTGTTTTTT.

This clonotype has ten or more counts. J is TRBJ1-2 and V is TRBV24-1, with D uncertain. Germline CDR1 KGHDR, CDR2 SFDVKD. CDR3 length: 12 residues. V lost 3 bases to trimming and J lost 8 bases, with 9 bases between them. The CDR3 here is CATSDLAGGYTF. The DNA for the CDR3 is TGTGCCACCAGTGATCTGGCGGGGGGCTACACCTTC.

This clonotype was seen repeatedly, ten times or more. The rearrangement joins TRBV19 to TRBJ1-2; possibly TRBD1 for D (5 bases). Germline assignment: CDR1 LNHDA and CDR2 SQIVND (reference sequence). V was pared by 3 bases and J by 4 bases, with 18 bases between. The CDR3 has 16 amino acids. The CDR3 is CASSIPVQGTVYGYTF. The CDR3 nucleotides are TGTGCCAGTAGTATCCCCGTCCAGGGTACAGTCTATGGCTACACCTTC.

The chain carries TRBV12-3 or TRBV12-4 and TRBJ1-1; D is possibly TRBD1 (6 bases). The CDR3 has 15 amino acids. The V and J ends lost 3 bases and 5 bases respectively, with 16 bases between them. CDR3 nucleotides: TGTGCCAGCAGTTTTCTGTCAAACCAGGGGACTGAAGCTTTCTTT. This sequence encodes CASSFLSNQGTEAFF.

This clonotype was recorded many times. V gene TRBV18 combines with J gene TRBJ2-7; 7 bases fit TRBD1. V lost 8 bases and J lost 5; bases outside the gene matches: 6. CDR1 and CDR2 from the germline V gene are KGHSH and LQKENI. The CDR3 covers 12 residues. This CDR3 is CASRTTGDEQYF. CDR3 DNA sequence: TGTGCCAGCCGAACCACAGGGGACGAGCAGTACTTC.